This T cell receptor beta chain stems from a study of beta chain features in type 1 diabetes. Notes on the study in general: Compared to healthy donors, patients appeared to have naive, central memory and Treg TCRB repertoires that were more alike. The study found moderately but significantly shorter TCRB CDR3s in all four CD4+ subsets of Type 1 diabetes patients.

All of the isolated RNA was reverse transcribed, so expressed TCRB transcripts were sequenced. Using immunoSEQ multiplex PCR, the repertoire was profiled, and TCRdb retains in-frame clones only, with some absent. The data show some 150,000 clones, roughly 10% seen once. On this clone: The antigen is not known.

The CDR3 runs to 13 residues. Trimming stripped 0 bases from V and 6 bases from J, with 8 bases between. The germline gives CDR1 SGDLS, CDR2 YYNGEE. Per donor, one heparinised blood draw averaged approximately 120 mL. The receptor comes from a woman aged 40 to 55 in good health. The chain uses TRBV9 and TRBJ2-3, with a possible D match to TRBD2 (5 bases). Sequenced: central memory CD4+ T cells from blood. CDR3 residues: CASSVVGMDTQYF. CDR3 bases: TGTGCCAGCAGCGTAGTCGGGATGGATACGCAGTATTTT.